A selection of T cell receptor beta chains follows, all from one sample in a study of T cell changes during pregnancy in multiple sclerosis. Sequencing used immunoSEQ multiplex PCR; TCRdb keeps in-frame clones, though not all of them. The sample includes 50,000 to 70,000 clones, roughly 93% of them seen just once. The sequences come from peripheral blood, collected after pregnancy. The receptors here all came from a female donor with multiple sclerosis, enrolled in a pregnancy study. CDR3s include the opening cysteine and the closing phenylalanine or tryptophan. A D gene is named only where the DNA matches it firmly. Some rows have no size entry. The others give once, few or many, or a class for an expanded clone.

19 TRBJ2-2 TRBV9 - TRBD2 TGTGCCAGCAGCGTGGCTATGACTAGCGGGAGAGGGGACACCGGGGAGCTGTTTTTT CASSVAMTSGRGDTGELFF
13 TRBJ2-7 TRBV6-1 - - TGTGCCAGCAGTGAACGACTTAGGAACGAGCAGTACTTC CASSERLRNEQYF
14 TRBJ2-7 TRBV29-1 - - TGCAGCGTTGAAGATGCCCGTTCACCTGGCGGGCAGTACTTC CSVEDARSPGGQYF
18 TRBJ1-4 TRBV15 - TRBD1 TGTGCCACCACCCTCACCGGGACAGGGGGAGTTTCGGGGGAAAAACTGTTTTTT CATTLTGTGGVSGEKLFF
13 TRBJ2-7 TRBV7-2 - - TGTGCCAGCAGCTTTGTGGAGTCCTACGAGCAGTACTTC CASSFVESYEQYF
17 TRBJ2-7 TRBV5-6 - - TGTGCCAGCAGCTTGGATTCTGGCAGGAGGAGCTCCTACGAGCAGTACTTC CASSLDSGRRSSYEQYF
15 TRBJ1-2 TRBV7-2 - TRBD1 TGTGCCAGCAGTTTAGACAGGGCCACTAACTATGGCTACACCTTC CASSLDRATNYGYTF
19 TRBJ2-6 TRBV4-1 - TRBD2 TGCGCCAGCAGCCAAGAACTAGCGGGACCTCACTCTGGGGCCAACGTCCTGACTTTC CASSQELAGPHSGANVLTF
17 TRBJ2-2 TRBV5-4 - TRBD2 TGTGCCAGCAGTCAGGGACTAGCGGGAGTTTTATCCGGGGAGCTGTTTTTT CASSQGLAGVLSGELFF
16 TRBJ2-5 TRBV9 - TRBD2 TGTGCCAGCAGCGTAGCGAGCGGGAGGGCCGGAGAGACCCAGTACTTC CASSVASGRAGETQYF
11 TRBJ2-7 TRBV20-1 - - TGCAGTGCTAGAGCGTTGCAGGAGCAGTACTTC CSARALQEQYF
17 TRBJ2-1 TRBV10-1 - TRBD2 TGCGCCAGCAGTGATGGGACTAGCGGAGGGGGAGACAATGAGCAGTTCTTC CASSDGTSGGGDNEQFF
18 TRBJ2-3 TRBV4-1 - TRBD2 TGCGCCAGCAGCCAAGATTCGCGAACTAGCGGGAGAGGGGATACGCAGTATTTT CASSQDSRTSGRGDTQYF
15 TRBJ2-2 TRBV7-9 - - TGTGCCAGCAGCTTCGGCAGGAGCCAGGGGGGGGAGCTGTTTTTT CASSFGRSQGGELFF
13 TRBJ2-5 TRBV2 - - TGTGCCAGCAGTATCCGGAGCCAAGAGACCCAGTACTTC CASSIRSQETQYF
13 TRBJ2-7 TRBV12-5 - - TGTGCTAGTGGCCGAGAGTCGGGCTACGAGCAGTACTTC CASGRESGYEQYF
16 TRBJ2-3 TRBV28 - TRBD2 TGTGCCAGCAGTTTACTCGGGACTAGGGAAACAGATACGCAGTATTTT CASSLLGTRETDTQYF
14 TRBJ2-3 TRBV2 once TRBD1 TGTGCCAGCCTTGGGACAGGGGTCACAGATACGCAGTATTTT CASLGTGVTDTQYF
13 TRBJ1-2 TRBV30 - - TGTGCCTGTCCCGGTCTATCCCACTATGGCTACACCTTC CACPGLSHYGYTF
17 TRBJ1-2 TRBV19 - TRBD1 TGTGCCAGTAGTATTTCCCCGGGACAGGGAATCAACTATGGCTACACCTTC CASSISPGQGINYGYTF
14 TRBJ1-1 TRBV5-1 - - TGCGCCAGCAGCTTGGGGGGTCGGGGAACTGAAGCTTTCTTT CASSLGGRGTEAFF
13 TRBJ1-2 TRBV11-3 - - TGTGCCAGCAGCCGAGGACAGAACTATGGCTACACCTTC CASSRGQNYGYTF
16 TRBJ1-2 TRBV4-2 - - TGTGCCAGCAGCCAAGGCGGGGGGGGCAGGGAGTATGGCTACACCTTC CASSQGGGGREYGYTF
13 TRBJ2-2 TRBV5-6 few - TGTGCCAGCAGCTTGCCCGGGTCCGGGGAGCTGTTTTTT CASSLPGSGELFF
14 TRBJ2-5 TRBV13 - - TGTGCCAGCAGCCCCGGCAGAGGTGCCGAGACCCAGTACTTC CASSPGRGAETQYF
13 TRBJ2-1 TRBV6-1 - - TGTGCCAGCAGTGAAGGGCCCTACAATGAGCAGTTCTTC CASSEGPYNEQFF
12 TRBJ2-2 TRBV27 - - TGTGCCACCAACAGCTTAACCGGGGAGCTGTTTTTT CATNSLTGELFF
17 TRBJ2-7 TRBV14 once - TGTGCCAGCAGCCCAAGAAAGGTGGCAGGGATCTCCTACGAGCAGTACTTC CASSPRKVAGISYEQYF
16 TRBJ2-5 TRBV7-6 once - TGTGCCAGCAGCCCCTTGGACTATCCTTACCAAGAGACCCAGTACTTC CASSPLDYPYQETQYF
16 TRBJ2-7 TRBV7-2 - TRBD2 TGTGCCAGCAGCCCGATCGTTACGGGAGGAAGGTACGAGCAGTACTTC CASSPIVTGGRYEQYF
15 TRBJ1-1 TRBV19 - - TGTGCCAGTAGTATCCTCAGGGGACGGGTAACTGAAGCTTTCTTT CASSILRGRVTEAFF
14 TRBJ2-3 TRBV28 - TRBD2 TGTGCCAGCGGCTTAGGGGCGGGAGCCGATACGCAGTATTTT CASGLGAGADTQYF
14 TRBJ2-7 TRBV11-3 - - TGTGCCAGCAGCTTAGATGCGGTTTCCTACGAGCAGTACTTC CASSLDAVSYEQYF
13 TRBJ1-2 TRBV29-1 - - TGCAGCGTTTCAGGGGAATTCGAGGATGGCTACACCTTC CSVSGEFEDGYTF
16 TRBJ2-5 TRBV6-5 - TRBD2 TGTGCCAGCAGTTACTCCAAAGCGGGACCTCGAGAGACCCAGTACTTC CASSYSKAGPRETQYF
15 TRBJ2-2 TRBV7-2 - - TGTGCCAGCAGCTTAGTAGCGGAACTCGACGGGGAGCTGTTTTTT CASSLVAELDGELFF
15 TRBJ2-7 TRBV13 - - TGTGCCAGCAGCCCCTCGCGGGACAGAACCTACGAGCAGTACTTC CASSPSRDRTYEQYF
17 TRBJ2-5 TRBV2 - TRBD2 TGTGCCAGCACCGGGAGGGACACCTATCCGTACCAAGAGACCCAGTACTTC CASTGRDTYPYQETQYF
14 TRBJ2-3 TRBV6-6 - - TGTGCCAGCAGTTACGACAGATCCACAGATACGCAGTATTTT CASSYDRSTDTQYF
14 TRBJ2-1 TRBV9 - TRBD2 TGTGCCAGCAGGTCGACTAGCGGGAGTGGGGAGCAGTTCTTC CASRSTSGSGEQFF
14 TRBJ2-7 TRBV30 - TRBD1 TGTGCCTGGACCTTAGGGGGCCCTGCCTACGAGCAGTACTTC CAWTLGGPAYEQYF
15 TRBJ2-7 TRBV2 - TRBD1 TGTGCCAGCAGTGGACAGGGGACTCGTTCCTACGAGCAGTACTTC CASSGQGTRSYEQYF
15 TRBJ2-7 TRBV27 - TRBD2 TGTGCCAGCAGTCTCCAACTAGCGGGAGCTGACGAGCAGTACTTC CASSLQLAGADEQYF
13 TRBJ2-7 TRBV30 - - TGTGCCTGGCCCAGGCACGTACGCTACGAGCAGTACTTC CAWPRHVRYEQYF
14 TRBJ2-7 TRBV29-1 - TRBD1 TGCAGCGTTGAAGGTACAGGGGAAAAAGACGAGCAGTACTTC CSVEGTGEKDEQYF
17 TRBJ2-1 TRBV4-3 - TRBD2 TGCGCCAGCAGCCAACGACTAGCGGGGGATGGGGTGAATGAGCAGTTCTTC CASSQRLAGDGVNEQFF
15 TRBJ2-2 TRBV6-5 - TRBD1 TGTGCCAGCAGTCCGAGGACAGGGCGTACCGGGGAGCTGTTTTTT CASSPRTGRTGELFF
14 TRBJ2-2 TRBV2 - TRBD1 TGTGCCAGCAGCCCCTGGACAGGGGTCGGGGAGCTGTTTTTT CASSPWTGVGELFF
18 TRBJ2-1 TRBV5-1 - TRBD2 TGCGCCAGCAGCCAAACGACTAGCGGGACTACCTCCTACAATGAGCAGTTCTTC CASSQTTSGTTSYNEQFF
14 TRBJ2-1 TRBV5-6 - - TGTGCCAGCAGACCCACGGGACTGACCAATGAGCAGTTCTTC CASRPTGLTNEQFF
15 TRBJ2-7 TRBV21-1 - - TGTGCCAGCAGCAAAGCGACGACAGGGCCCCACGAGCAGTACTTC CASSKATTGPHEQYF
16 TRBJ2-5 TRBV7-9 - - TGTGCCAGCAGCTTAGGGGGGTCGGGAGCCCAAGAGACCCAGTACTTC CASSLGGSGAQETQYF